The 2 T cell receptor beta chains in this list originate from one sample, sequenced in a study of Graves' ophthalmopathy and Graves' hyperthyroidism. Researchers took RNA transcripts and amplified TCR beta CDR3 regions from them. First-round RT-PCR used HTBI primers; second-round multiplex PCR followed. Each CDR3 protein gets one entry after TCRdb re-called the multiplex PCR reads with MiXCR. The sample contains 350,000 to 400,000 distinct CDR3 sequences, around 19% of which appear only once. Material: peripheral blood. Every receptor here comes from a woman aged 18-29 years with Graves' ophthalmopathy.

This rearrangement joins TRBV7-9 to TRBJ2-5; 7 positions agree with TRBD1. The CDR3 consists of 15 residues. The ends lost 0 bases at V and 5 bases at J; junction bases unmatched: 6. CDR1 is SEHNR, CDR2 FQNEAQ, per germline (reference sequence). This chain's CDR3 is CASSLATTGSETQYF. The CDR3 DNA reads TGTGCCAGCAGCTTAGCAACGACAGGGAGCGAGACCCAGTACTTC.

This clonotype showed up many times. J is TRBJ1-1 and V is TRBV12-3 or TRBV12-4; D is undetermined. CDR3 length: 12 amino acids. Trimming shortened V by 6 bases and J by 0 bases, and 5 bases separated the two germline ends. The DNA for the CDR3 is TGTGCCAGCAGGGGGATGAACACTGAAGCTTTCTTT. Amino acids: CASRGMNTEAFF.